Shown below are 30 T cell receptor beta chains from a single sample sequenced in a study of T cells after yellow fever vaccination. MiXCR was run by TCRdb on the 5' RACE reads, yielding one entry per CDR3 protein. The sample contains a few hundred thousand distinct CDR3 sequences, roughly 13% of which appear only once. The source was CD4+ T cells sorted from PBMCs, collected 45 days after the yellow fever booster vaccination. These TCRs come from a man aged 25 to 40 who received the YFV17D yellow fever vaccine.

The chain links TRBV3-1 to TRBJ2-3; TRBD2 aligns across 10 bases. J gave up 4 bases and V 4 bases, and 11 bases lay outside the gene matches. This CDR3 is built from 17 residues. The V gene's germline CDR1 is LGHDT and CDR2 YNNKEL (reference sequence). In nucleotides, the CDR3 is TGTGCCAGCAGCCGGAAAGCCGGGACTAGCGCCGCAGATACGCAGTATTTT. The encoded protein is CASSRKAGTSAADTQYF.

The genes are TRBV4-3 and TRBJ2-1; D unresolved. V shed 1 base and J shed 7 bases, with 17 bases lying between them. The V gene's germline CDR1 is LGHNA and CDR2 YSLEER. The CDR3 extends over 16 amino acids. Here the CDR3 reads CASSQGSRGSPNEQFF. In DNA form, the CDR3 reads TGCGCCAGCAGCCAAGGGAGTCGTGGTAGCCCTAATGAGCAGTTCTTC.

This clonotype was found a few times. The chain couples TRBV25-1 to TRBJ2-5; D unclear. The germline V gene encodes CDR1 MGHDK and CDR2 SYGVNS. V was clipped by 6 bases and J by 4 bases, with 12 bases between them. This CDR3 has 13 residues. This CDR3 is CASSAFNPETQYF. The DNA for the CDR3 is TGTGCCAGCAGCGCATTTAATCCAGAGACCCAGTACTTC. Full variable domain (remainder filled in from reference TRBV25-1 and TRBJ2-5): EADIYQTPRYLVIGTGKKITLECSQTMGHDKMYWYQQDPGMELHLIHYSYGVNSTEKGDLSSESTVSRIRTEHFPLTLESARPSHTSQYLCASSAFNPETQYFGPGTRLLVL.

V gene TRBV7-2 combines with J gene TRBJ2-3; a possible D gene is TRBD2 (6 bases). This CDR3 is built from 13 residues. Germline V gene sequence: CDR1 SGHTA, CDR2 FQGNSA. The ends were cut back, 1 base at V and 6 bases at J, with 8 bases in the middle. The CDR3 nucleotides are TGTGCCAGCAGCTTAGTCGGGAGCGATACGCAGTATTTT. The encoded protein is CASSLVGSDTQYF.

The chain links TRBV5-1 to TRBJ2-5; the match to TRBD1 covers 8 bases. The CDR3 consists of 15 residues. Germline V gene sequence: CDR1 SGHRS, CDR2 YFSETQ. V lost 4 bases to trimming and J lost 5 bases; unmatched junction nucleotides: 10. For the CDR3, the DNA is TGCGCCAGCAGCCAGGGTACAGGGGGAGCGGAGACCCAGTACTTC. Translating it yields CASSQGTGGAETQYF. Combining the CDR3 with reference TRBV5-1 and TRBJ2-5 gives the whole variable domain KAGVTQTPRYLIKTRGQQVTLSCSPISGHRSVSWYQQTPGQGLQFLFEYFSETQRNKGNFPGRFSGRQFSNSRSEMNVSTLELGDSALYLCASSQGTGGAETQYFGPGTRLLVL.

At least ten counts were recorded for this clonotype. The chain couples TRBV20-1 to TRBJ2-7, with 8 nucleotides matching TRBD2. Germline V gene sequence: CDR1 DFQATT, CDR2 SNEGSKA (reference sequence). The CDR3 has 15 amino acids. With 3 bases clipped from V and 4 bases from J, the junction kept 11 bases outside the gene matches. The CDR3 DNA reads TGCAGTGCTAGTCCGGGGGGGAGCCCTACGTACGAGCAGTACTTC. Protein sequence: CSASPGGSPTYEQYF.

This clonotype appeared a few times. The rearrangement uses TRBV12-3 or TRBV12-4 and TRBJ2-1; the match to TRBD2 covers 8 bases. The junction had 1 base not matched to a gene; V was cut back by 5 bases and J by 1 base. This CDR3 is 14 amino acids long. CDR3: CASSSGSSYNEQFF. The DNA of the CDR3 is TGTGCCAGCAGTAGCGGGAGTTCCTACAATGAGCAGTTCTTC.

The CDR3 region is CASSYSPDGRSASTQYF. CDR3 sequence (DNA): TGTGCCAGCAGTTACTCCCCCGACGGAAGGAGCGCCTCTACCCAGTACTTC. The V gene is TRBV6-5, the J gene TRBJ2-5; the D is unclear. Trimming pared 0 bases from V and 8 bases from J, leaving 22 bases between. CDR1 MNHEY and CDR2 SVGAGI come from the germline V gene. This CDR3 has 17 amino acids.

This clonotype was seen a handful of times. The CDR3 spells CASSLIAVTYEQYF. CDR3 DNA: TGTGCCAGCAGCTTAATAGCGGTTACCTACGAGCAGTACTTC. This chain uses TRBV7-9 with TRBJ2-7, with D perhaps matching TRBD2 (6 bases). The V gene's germline CDR1 is SEHNR and CDR2 FQNEAQ (reference sequence). V gave up 2 bases and J gave up 2 bases, with 10 bases separating them. CDR3 length equals 14 residues.

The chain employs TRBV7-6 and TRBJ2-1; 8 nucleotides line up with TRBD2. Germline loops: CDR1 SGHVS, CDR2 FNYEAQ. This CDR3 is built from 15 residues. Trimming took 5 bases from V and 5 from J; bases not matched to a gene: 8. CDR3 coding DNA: TGTGCCAGCAGCACCGGGAGGGCCGCTAACAATGAGCAGTTCTTC. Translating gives CASSTGRAANNEQFF.

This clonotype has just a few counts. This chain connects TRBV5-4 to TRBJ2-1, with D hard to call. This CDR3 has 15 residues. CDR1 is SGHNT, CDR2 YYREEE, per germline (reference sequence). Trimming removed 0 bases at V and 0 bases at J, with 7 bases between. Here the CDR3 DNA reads TGTGCCAGCAGCTTGGACACGAGCTCCTACAATGAGCAGTTCTTC. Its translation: CASSLDTSSYNEQFF.

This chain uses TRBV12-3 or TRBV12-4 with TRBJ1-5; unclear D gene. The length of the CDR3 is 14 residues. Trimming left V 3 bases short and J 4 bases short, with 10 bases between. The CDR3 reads CASSLSLDNQPQHF. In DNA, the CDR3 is TGTGCCAGCAGTTTGTCGTTAGATAATCAGCCCCAGCATTTT.

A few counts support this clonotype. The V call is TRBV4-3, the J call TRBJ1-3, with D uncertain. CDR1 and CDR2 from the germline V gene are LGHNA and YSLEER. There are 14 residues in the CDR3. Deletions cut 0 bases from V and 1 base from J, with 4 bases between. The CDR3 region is CASSQERSGNTIYF. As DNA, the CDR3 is TGCGCCAGCAGCCAAGAGAGATCTGGAAACACCATATATTTT.

As DNA, the CDR3 is TGCAGCGTTCTGACAGGGGCTGGGCAGCCCCAGCATTTT. Its translation is CSVLTGAGQPQHF. The rearrangement uses TRBV29-1 and TRBJ1-5, with 8 nucleotides matching TRBD1. Germline assignment: CDR1 SQVTM and CDR2 ANQGSEA. J lost 7 bases, V lost 5 bases, and 7 bases had no gene match. The CDR3 extends over 13 amino acids.

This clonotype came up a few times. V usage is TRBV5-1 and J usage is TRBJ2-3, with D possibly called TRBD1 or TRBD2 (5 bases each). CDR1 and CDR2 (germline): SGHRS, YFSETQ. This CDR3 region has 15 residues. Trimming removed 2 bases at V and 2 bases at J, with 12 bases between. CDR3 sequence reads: CASSFGTIDTDTQYF. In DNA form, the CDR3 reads TGCGCCAGCAGCTTCGGGACCATCGACACAGATACGCAGTATTTT.

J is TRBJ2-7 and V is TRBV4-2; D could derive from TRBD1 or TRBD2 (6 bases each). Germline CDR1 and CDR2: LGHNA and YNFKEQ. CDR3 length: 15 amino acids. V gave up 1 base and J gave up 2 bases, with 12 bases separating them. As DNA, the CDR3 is TGTGCCAGCAGCCAAGGGGGGGCGGGGCCCTACGAGCAGTACTTC. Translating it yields CASSQGGAGPYEQYF.

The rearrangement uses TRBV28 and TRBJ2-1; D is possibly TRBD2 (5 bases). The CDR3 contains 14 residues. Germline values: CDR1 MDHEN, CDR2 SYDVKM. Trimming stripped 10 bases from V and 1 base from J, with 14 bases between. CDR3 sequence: CAIHLPGSYNEQFF. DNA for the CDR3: TGTGCCATCCACCTCCCGGGGTCCTACAATGAGCAGTTCTTC.

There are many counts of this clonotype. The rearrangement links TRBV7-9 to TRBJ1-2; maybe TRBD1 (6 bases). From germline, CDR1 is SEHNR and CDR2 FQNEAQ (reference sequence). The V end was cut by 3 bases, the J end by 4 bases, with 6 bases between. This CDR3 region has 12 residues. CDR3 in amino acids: CASSLTGYGYTF. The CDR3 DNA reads TGTGCCAGCAGCTTGACAGGCTATGGCTACACCTTC. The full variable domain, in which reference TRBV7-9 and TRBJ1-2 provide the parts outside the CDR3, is DTGVSQNPRHKITKRGQNVTFRCDPISEHNRLYWYRQTLGQGPEFLTYFQNEAQLEKSRLLSDRFSAERPKGSFSTLEIQRTEQGDSAMYLCASSLTGYGYTFGSGTRLTVV.

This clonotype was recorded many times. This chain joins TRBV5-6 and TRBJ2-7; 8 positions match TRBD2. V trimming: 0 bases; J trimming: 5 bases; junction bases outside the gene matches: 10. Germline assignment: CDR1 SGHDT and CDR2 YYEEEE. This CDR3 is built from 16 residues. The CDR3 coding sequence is TGTGCCAGCAGCTTGGGATCTATAGGACTAGCTGACGAGCAGTACTTC. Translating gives CASSLGSIGLADEQYF.

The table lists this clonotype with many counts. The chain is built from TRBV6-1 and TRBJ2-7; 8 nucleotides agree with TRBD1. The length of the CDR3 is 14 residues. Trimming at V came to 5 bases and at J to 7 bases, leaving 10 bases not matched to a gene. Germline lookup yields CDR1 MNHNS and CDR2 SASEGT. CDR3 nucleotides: TGTGCCAGCAGTAGCCCCGGACAGGGAGATGAGCAGTACTTC. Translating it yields CASSSPGQGDEQYF.

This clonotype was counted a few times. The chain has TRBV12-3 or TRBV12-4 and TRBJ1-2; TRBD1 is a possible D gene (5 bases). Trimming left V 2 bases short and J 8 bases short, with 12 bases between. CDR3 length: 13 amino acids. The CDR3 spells CASSLKGAGGYTF. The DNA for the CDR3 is TGTGCCAGCAGTTTAAAAGGGGCTGGAGGCTACACCTTC.

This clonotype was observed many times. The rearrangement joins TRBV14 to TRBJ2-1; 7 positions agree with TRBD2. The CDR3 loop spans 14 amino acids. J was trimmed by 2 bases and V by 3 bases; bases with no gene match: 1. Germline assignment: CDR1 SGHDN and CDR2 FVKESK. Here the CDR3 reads CASSQAGAYNEQFF. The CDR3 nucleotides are TGTGCCAGCAGCCAGGCGGGAGCCTACAATGAGCAGTTCTTC.

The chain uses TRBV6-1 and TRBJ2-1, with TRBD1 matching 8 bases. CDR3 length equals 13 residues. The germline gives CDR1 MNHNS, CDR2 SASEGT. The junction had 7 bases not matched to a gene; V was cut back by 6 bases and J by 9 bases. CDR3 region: CASSGQGGGEQFF. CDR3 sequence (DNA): TGTGCCAGCAGCGGACAGGGCGGAGGTGAGCAGTTCTTC.

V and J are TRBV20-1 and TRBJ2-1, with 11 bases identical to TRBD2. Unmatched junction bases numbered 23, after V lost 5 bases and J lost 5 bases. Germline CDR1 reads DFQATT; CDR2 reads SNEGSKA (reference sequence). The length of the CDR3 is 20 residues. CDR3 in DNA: TGCAGTGCTCTCCGGACTAGCGGGTATACTGGGCGTCGGGGGAACAATGAGCAGTTCTTC. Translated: CSALRTSGYTGRRGNNEQFF.

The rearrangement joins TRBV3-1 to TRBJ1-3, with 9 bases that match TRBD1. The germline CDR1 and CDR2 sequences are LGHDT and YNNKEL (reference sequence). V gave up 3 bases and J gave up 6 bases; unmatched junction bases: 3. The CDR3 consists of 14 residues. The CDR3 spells CASSHGQGTNTIYF. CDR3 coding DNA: TGTGCCAGCAGCCACGGACAGGGGACAAACACCATATATTTT.

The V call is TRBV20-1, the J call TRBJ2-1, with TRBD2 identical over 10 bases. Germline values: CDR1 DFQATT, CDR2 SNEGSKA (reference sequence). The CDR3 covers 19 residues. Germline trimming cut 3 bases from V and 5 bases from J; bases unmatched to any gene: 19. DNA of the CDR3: TGCAGTGCTAGCTCGGCGGGGCTAGCGGGAGTAAAGCTAAACAATGAGCAGTTCTTC. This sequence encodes CSASSAGLAGVKLNNEQFF.

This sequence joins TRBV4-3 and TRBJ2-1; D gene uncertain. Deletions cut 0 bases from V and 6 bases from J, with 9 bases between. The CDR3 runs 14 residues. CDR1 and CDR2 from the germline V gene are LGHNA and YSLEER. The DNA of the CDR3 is TGCGCCAGCAGCCAAGATTGGAGTAGCAATGAGCAGTTCTTC. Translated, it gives CASSQDWSSNEQFF.

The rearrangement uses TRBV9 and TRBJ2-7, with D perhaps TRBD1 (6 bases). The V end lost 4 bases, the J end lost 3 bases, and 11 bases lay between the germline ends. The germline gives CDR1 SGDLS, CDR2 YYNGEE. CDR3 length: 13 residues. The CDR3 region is CASSRDTVYEQYF. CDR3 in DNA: TGTGCCAGCAGCCGGGACACGGTCTACGAGCAGTACTTC.

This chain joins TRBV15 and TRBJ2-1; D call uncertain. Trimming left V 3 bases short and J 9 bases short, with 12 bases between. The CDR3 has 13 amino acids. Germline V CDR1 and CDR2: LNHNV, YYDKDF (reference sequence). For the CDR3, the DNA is TGTGCCACCAGCAGTGTCCTCGTGGGTGAGCAGTTCTTC. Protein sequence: CATSSVLVGEQFF.

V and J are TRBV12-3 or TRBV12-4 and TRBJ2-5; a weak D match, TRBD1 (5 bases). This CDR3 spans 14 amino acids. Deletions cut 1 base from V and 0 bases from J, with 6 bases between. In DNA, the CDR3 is TGTGCCAGCAGTTTAGTCAGGGACCAAGAGACCCAGTACTTC. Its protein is CASSLVRDQETQYF.